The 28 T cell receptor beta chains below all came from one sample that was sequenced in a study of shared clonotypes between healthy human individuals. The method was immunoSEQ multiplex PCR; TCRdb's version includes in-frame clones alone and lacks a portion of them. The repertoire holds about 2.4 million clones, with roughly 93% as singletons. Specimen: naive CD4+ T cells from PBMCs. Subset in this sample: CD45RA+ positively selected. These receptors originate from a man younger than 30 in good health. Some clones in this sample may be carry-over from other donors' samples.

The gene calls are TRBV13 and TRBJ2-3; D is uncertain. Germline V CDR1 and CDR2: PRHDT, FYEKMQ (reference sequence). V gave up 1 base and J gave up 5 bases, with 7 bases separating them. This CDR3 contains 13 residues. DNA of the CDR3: TGTGCCAGCAGCTTAGTCCTACGAGATACGCAGTATTTT. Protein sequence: CASSLVLRDTQYF.

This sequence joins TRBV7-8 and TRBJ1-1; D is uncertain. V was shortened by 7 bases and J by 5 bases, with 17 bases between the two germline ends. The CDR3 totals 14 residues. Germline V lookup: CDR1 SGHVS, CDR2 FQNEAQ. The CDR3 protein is CASTIWAGRTEAFF. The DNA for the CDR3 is TGTGCCAGCACCATCTGGGCAGGACGGACTGAAGCTTTCTTT.

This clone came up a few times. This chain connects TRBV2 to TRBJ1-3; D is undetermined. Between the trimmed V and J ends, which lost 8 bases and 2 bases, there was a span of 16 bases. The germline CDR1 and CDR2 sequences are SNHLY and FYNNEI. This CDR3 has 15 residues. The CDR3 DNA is TGTGCCAGCTCGTTGGAAGTCGCTCCTGGAAACACCATATATTTT. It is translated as CASSLEVAPGNTIYF. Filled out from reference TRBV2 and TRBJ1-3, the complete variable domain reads EPEVTQTPSHQVTQMGQEVILRCVPISNHLYFYWYRQILGQKVEFLVSFYNNEISEKSEIFDDQFSVERPDGSNFTLKIRSTKLEDSAMYFCASSLEVAPGNTIYFGEGSWLTVV.

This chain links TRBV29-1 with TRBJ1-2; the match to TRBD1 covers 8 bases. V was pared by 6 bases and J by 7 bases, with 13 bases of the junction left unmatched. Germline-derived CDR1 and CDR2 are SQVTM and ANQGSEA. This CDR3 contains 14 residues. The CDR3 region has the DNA TGCAGCGTCGGGGGACAGGACGTCTGGGGTGGCTACACCTTC. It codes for CSVGGQDVWGGYTF.

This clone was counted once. The chain's CDR3 is CASSRAESTGDEQFF. The CDR3 DNA reads TGCGCCAGCAGCCGGGCCGAATCAACTGGGGATGAGCAGTTCTTC. The gene calls are TRBV4-3 and TRBJ2-1, with D unresolved. With 4 bases removed from V and 8 bases from J, the gap between germline ends came to 18 bases. The CDR3 is 15 residues long. Germline V gives CDR1 LGHNA, CDR2 YSLEER.

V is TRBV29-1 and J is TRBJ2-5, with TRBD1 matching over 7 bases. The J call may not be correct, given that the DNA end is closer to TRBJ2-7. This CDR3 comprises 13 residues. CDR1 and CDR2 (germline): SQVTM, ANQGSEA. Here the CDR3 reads CSVTLDRAYEQYF. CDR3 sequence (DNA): TGCAGCGTTACCCTCGACAGGGCTTACGAGCAGTACTTC.

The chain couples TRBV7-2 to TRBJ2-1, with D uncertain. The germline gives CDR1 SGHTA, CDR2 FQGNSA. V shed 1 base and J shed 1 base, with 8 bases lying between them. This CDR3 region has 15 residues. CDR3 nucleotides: TGTGCCAGCAGCTTAGAGGGTATTTCCTACAATGAGCAGTTCTTC. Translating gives CASSLEGISYNEQFF.

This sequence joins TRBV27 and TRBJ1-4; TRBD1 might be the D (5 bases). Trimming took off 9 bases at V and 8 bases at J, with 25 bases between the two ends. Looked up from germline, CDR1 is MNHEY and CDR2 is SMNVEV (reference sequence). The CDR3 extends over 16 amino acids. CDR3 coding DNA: TGTGCCAGGGAAAATAAACGGGGGAAGCCGAACGAAAAACTGTTTTTT. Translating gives CARENKRGKPNEKLFF.

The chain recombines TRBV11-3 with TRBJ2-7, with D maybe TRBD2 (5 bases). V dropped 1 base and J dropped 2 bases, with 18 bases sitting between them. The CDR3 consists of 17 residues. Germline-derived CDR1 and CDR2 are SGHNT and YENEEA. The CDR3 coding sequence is TGTGCCAGCAGCTTAGGAATCATTGCGGGTGGAACCTACGAGCAGTACTTC. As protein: CASSLGIIAGGTYEQYF.

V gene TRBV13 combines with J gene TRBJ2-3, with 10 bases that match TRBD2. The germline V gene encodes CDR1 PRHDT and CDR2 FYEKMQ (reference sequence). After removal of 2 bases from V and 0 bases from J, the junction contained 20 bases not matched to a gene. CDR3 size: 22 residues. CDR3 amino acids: CASSLNSGYRLAGVNSTDTQYF. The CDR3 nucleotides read TGTGCCAGCAGCTTAAATTCCGGCTATCGGCTAGCGGGGGTAAATAGCACAGATACGCAGTATTTT. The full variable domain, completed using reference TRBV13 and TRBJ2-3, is AAGVIQSPRHLIKEKRETATLKCYPIPRHDTVYWYQQGPGQDPQFLISFYEKMQSDKGSIPDRFSAQQFSDYHSELNMSSLELGDSALYFCASSLNSGYRLAGVNSTDTQYFGPGTRLTVL.

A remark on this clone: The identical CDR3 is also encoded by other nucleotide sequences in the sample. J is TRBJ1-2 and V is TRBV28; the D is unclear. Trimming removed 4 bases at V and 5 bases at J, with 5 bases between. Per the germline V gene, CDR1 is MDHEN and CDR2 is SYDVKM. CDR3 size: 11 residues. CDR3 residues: CASSSGYGYTF. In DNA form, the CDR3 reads TGTGCCAGCAGTTCTGGGTATGGCTACACCTTC.

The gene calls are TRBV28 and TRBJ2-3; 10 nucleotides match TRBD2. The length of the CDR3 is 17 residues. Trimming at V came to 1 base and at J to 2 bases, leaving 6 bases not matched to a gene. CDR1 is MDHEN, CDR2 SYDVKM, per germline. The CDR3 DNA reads TGTGCCAGCAGTTTATTTGGGACTAGCGAATTCACAGATACGCAGTATTTT. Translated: CASSLFGTSEFTDTQYF.

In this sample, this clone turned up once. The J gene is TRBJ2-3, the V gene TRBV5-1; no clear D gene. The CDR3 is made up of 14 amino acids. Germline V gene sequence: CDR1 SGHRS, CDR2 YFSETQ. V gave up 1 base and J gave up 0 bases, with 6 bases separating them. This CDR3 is CASSLTSSTDTQYF. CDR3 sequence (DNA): TGCGCCAGCAGCTTGACCAGTAGCACAGATACGCAGTATTTT.

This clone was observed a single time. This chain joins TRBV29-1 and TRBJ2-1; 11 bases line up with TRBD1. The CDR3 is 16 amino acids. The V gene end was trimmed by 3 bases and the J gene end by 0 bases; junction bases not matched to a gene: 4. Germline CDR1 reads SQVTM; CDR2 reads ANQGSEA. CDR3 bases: TGCAGCGTTGATTTCGGGACAGGGGGCTCCTACAATGAGCAGTTCTTC. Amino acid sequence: CSVDFGTGGSYNEQFF.

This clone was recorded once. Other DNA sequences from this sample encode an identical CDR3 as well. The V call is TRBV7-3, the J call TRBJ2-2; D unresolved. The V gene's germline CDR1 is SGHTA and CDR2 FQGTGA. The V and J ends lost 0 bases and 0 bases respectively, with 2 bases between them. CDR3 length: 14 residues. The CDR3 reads CASSLTPNTGELFF. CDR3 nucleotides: TGTGCCAGCAGCTTAACGCCGAACACCGGGGAGCTGTTTTTT.

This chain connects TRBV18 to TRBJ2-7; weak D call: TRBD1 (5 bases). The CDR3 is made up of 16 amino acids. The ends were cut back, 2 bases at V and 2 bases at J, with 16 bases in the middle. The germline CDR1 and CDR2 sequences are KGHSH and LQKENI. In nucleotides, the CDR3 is TGTGCCAGCTCACCAGTGACAGCGAGTCCACCCTACGAGCAGTACTTC. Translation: CASSPVTASPPYEQYF.

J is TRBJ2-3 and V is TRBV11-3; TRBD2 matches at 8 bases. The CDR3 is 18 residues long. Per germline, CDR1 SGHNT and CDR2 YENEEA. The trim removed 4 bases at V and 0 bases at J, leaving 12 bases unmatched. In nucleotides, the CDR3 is TGTGCCAGCAGCTCCCCCGGGAGGGCTAGCGGGAGCACAGATACGCAGTATTTT. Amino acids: CASSSPGRASGSTDTQYF.

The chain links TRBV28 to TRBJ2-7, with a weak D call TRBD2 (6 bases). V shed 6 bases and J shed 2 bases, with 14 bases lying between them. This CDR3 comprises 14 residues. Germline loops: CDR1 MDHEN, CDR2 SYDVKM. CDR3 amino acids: CASRDGGGTYEQYF. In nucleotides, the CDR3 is TGTGCCAGCAGGGACGGTGGCGGGACCTACGAGCAGTACTTC.

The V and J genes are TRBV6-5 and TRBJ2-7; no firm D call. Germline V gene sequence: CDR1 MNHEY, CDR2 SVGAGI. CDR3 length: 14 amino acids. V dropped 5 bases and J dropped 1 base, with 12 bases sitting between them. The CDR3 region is CASSPRTVSYEQYF. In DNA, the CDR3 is TGTGCCAGCAGTCCTAGGACGGTATCCTACGAGCAGTACTTC.

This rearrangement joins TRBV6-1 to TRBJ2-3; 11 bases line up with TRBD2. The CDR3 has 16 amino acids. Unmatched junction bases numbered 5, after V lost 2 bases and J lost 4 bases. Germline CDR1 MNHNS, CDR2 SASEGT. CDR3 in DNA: TGTGCCAGCAGTGAAATGATAGCGGGAGGGGCAGATACGCAGTATTTT. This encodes CASSEMIAGGADTQYF.

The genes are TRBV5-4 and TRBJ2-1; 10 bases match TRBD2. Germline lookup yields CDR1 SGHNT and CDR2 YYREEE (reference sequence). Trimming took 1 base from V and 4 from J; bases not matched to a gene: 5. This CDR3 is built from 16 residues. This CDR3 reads CASSLPSSGSYNEQFF. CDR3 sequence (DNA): TGTGCCAGCAGCTTGCCATCTAGCGGGAGTTACAATGAGCAGTTCTTC.

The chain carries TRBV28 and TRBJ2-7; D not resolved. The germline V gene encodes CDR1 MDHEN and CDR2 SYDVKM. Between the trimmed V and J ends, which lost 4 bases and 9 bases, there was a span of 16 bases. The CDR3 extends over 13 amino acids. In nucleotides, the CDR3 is TGTGCCAGCAGTTCCCGTTCCCCGGCCCGGCAGTACTTC. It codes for CASSSRSPARQYF.

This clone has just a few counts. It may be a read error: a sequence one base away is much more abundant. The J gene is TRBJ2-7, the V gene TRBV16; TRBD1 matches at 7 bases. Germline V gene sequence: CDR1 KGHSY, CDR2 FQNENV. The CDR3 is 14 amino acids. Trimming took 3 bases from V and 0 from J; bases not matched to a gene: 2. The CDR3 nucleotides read TGTGCCAGCAGCCAGACAGGGAGCTCCTACGAGCAGTACTTC. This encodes CASSQTGSSYEQYF.

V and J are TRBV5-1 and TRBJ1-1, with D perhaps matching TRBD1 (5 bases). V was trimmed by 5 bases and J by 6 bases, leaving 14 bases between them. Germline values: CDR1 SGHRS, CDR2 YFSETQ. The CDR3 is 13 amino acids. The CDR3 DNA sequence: TGCGCCAGCAGACCGGGGAGGGGCGCTGAAGCTTTCTTT. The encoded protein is CASRPGRGAEAFF.

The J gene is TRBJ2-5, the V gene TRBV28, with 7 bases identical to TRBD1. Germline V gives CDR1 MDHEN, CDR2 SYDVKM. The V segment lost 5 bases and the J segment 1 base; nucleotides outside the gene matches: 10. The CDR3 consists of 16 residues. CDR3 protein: CASSITRGDSQETQYF. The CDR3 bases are TGTGCCAGCAGTATTACCCGAGGGGACAGCCAAGAGACCCAGTACTTC.

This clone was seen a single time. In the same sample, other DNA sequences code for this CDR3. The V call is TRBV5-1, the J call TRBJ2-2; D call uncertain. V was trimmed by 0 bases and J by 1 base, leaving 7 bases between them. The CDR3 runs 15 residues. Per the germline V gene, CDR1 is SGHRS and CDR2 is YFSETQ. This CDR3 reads CASSLGWRNTGELFF. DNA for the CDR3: TGCGCCAGCAGCTTGGGATGGCGGAACACCGGGGAGCTGTTTTTT.

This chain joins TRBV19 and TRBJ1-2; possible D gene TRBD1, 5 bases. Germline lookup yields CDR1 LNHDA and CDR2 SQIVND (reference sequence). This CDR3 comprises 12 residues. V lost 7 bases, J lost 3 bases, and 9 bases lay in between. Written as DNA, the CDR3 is TGTGCCAGTAAAGAGGGGTACTATGGCTACACCTTC. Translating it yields CASKEGYYGYTF.

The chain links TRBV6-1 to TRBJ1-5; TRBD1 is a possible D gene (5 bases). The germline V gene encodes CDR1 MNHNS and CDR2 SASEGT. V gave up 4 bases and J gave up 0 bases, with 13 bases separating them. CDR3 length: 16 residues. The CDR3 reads CASSGEQVYSNQPQHF. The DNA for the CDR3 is TGTGCCAGCAGTGGAGAACAGGTATATAGCAATCAGCCCCAGCATTTT.